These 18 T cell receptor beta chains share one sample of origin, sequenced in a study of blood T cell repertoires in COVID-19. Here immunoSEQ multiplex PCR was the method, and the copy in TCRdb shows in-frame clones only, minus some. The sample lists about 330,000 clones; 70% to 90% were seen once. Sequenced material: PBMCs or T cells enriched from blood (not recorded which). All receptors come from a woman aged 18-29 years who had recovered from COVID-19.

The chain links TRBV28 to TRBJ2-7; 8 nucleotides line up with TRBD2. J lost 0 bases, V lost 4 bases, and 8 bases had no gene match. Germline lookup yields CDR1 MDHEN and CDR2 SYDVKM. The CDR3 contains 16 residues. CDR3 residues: CASSSLSGELSYEQYF. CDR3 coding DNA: TGTGCCAGCAGTTCCCTTAGCGGGGAACTCTCCTACGAGCAGTACTTC.

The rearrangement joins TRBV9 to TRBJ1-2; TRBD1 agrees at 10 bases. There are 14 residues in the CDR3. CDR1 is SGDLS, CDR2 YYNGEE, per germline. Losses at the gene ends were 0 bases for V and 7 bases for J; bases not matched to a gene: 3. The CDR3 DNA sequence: TGTGCCAGCAGCGTAGAAGGGACAGGGGTTGGCTACACCTTC. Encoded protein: CASSVEGTGVGYTF.

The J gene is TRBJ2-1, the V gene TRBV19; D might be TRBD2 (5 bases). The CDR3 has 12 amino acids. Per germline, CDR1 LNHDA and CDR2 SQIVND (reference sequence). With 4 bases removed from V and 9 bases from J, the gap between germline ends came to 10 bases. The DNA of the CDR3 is TGTGCCAGTAGTAGAACTAGGCTTGAGCAGTTCTTC. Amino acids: CASSRTRLEQFF.

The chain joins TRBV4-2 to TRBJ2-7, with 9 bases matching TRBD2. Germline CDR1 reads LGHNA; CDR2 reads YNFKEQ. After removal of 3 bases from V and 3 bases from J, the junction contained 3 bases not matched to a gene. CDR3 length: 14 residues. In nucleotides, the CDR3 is TGTGCCAGCAGCCAGCGGGAGGGCCGCTACGAGCAGTACTTC. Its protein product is CASSQREGRYEQYF.

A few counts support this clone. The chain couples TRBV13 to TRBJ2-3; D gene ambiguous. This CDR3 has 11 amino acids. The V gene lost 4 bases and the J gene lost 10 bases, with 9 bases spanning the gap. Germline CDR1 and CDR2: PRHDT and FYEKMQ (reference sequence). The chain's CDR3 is CASSYIGSQYF. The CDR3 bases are TGTGCCAGCAGCTATATCGGGTCGCAGTATTTT.

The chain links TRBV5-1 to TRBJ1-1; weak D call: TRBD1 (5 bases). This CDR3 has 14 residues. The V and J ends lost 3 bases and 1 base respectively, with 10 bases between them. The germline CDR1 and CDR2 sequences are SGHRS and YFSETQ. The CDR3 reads CASSSRQKNTEAFF. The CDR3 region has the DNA TGCGCCAGCAGCTCCCGACAGAAGAACACTGAAGCTTTCTTT.

DNA for the CDR3: TGTGCCAGCAGCTTAGTAGCGGGAGTACTCAATGAGCAGTTCTTC. Protein: CASSLVAGVLNEQFF. The chain couples TRBV7-8 to TRBJ2-1; 9 bases are shared with TRBD2. J gave up 6 bases and V 1 base, and 4 bases lay outside the gene matches. Germline V gene lookup returns CDR1 SGHVS and CDR2 FQNEAQ. The CDR3 consists of 15 residues.

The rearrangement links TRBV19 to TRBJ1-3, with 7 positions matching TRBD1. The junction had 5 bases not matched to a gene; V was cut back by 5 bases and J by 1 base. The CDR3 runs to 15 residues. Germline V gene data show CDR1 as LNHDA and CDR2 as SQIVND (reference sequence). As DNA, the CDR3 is TGTGCCAGTAGTTCTACAGGGGTTTCTGGAAACACCATATATTTT. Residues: CASSSTGVSGNTIYF.

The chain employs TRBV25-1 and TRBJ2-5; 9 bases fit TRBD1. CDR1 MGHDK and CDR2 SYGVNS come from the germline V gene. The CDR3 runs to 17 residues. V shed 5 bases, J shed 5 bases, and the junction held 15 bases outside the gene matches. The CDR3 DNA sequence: TGTGCCAGCAGTACCGGGACAGGGACGAAGTATGACGAGACCCAGTACTTC. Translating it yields CASSTGTGTKYDETQYF. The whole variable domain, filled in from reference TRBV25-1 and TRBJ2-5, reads EADIYQTPRYLVIGTGKKITLECSQTMGHDKMYWYQQDPGMELHLIHYSYGVNSTEKGDLSSESTVSRIRTEHFPLTLESARPSHTSQYLCASSTGTGTKYDETQYFGPGTRLLVL.

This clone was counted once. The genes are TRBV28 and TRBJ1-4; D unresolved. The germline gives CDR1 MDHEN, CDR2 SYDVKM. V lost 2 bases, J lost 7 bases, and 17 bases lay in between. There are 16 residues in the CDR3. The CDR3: CASSLREGLSLEKLFF. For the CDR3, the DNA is TGTGCCAGCAGTTTAAGGGAGGGTCTAAGTCTTGAAAAACTGTTTTTT.

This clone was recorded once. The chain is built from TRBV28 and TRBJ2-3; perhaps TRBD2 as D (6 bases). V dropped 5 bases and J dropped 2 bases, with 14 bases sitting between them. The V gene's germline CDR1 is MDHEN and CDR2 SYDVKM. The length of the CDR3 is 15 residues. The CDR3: CASSQYGTYTDTQYF. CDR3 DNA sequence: TGTGCCAGCAGTCAATATGGGACTTACACAGATACGCAGTATTTT.

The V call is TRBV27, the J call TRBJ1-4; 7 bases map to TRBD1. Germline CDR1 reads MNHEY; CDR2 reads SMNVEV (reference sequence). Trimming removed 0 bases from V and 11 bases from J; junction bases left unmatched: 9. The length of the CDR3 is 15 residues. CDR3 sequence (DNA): TGTGCCAGCAGTTTATCCGACAGGGAGAGATCGAAACTGTTTTTT. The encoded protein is CASSLSDRERSKLFF.

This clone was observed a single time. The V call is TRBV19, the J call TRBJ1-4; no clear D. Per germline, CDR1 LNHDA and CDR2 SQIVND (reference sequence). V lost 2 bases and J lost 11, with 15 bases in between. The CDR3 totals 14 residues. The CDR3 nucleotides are TGTGCCAGTAGTATAATGCGTCGTCAGGATAAACTGTTTTTT. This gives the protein CASSIMRRQDKLFF.

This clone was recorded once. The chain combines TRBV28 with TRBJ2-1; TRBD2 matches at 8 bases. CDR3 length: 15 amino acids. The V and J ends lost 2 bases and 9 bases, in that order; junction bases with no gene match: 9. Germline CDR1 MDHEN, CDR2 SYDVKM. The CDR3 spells CASSLEGLGGVEQFF. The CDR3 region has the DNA TGTGCCAGCAGTTTAGAGGGACTAGGCGGCGTTGAGCAGTTCTTC.

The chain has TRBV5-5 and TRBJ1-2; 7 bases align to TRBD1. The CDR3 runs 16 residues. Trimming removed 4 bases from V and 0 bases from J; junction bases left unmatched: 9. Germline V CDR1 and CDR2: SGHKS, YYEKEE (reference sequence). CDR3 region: CASSRNRGTPNYGYTF. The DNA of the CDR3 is TGTGCCAGCAGCCGAAACAGGGGTACACCTAACTATGGCTACACCTTC.

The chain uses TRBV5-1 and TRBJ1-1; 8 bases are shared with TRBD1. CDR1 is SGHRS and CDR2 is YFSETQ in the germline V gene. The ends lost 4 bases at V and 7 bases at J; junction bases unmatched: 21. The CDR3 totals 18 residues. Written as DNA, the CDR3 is TGCGCCAGCAGCCGATTGGCGGGGACAGGATCCTTAAAAGTTGAAGCTTTCTTT. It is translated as CASSRLAGTGSLKVEAFF. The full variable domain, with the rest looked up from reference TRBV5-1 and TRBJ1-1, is KAGVTQTPRYLIKTRGQQVTLSCSPISGHRSVSWYQQTPGQGLQFLFEYFSETQRNKGNFPGRFSGRQFSNSRSEMNVSTLELGDSALYLCASSRLAGTGSLKVEAFFGQGTRLTVV.

The CDR3 coding sequence is TGCGCCAGCACTTTGGAGGGGCAAGAGACCCAGTACTTC. Its translation is CASTLEGQETQYF. V usage is TRBV5-1 and J usage is TRBJ2-5; D possibly corresponds to TRBD2 (6 bases). The V end lost 6 bases, the J end lost 2 bases, and 11 bases lay between the germline ends. The CDR3 consists of 13 residues. Germline CDR1 is SGHRS and CDR2 is YFSETQ.

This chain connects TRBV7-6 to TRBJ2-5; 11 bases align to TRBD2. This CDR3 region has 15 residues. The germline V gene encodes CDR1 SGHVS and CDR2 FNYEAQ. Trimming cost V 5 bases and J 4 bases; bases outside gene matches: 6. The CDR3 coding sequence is TGTGCCAGCAGCCATAGCGGGAGGGCCGCAGAGACCCAGTACTTC. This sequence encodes CASSHSGRAAETQYF.